These 10 T cell receptor beta chains originate from one sample sequenced in a study of identical twins. TCRdb called the 5' RACE reads again in MiXCR, with one record for every CDR3 protein. The table lists fewer than 800,000 distinct CDR3 sequences, around 7.4% of them singletons, with roughly 1.6% in the top ten. This same sample was also taken into another study, of yellow fever vaccine responses in identical twins.

The source material was PBMCs. The receptor source for this set is a woman aged 18-35 years in good health.

This clonotype was found many times. The chain uses TRBV29-1 and TRBJ2-5, with D uncertain. This CDR3 is 12 amino acids long. V lost 4 bases to trimming and J lost 2 bases, with 8 bases between them. Germline V lookup: CDR1 SQVTM, CDR2 ANQGSEA. CDR3 loop: CSVGSSQETQYF. In DNA, the CDR3 is TGCAGCGTTGGAAGCAGTCAAGAGACCCAGTACTTC.

This clonotype was counted between two and nine times. V usage is TRBV12-3 or TRBV12-4 and J usage is TRBJ2-1; no firm D call. Trimming shortened V by 4 bases and J by 6 bases, and 13 bases separated the two germline ends. This CDR3 has 14 amino acids. DNA for the CDR3: TGTGCCAGCAGTTACTCTAGTTTCTTCAATGAGCAGTTCTTC. Translating gives CASSYSSFFNEQFF.

This clonotype was seen repeatedly, ten times or more. V is TRBV2 and J is TRBJ2-7; 7 bases line up with TRBD2. This CDR3 is built from 14 residues. Germline assignment: CDR1 SNHLY and CDR2 FYNNEI. V lost 6 bases, J lost 1 base, and 6 bases stayed unmatched. CDR3 region: CASRGGRESYEQYF. The CDR3 nucleotides read TGTGCCAGCAGAGGAGGGAGGGAATCCTACGAGCAGTACTTC.

This clonotype was seen more than once but under ten times. V usage is TRBV28 and J usage is TRBJ1-1; D is uncertain. This CDR3 has 15 residues. The V gene lost 3 bases and the J gene lost 4 bases, with 15 bases spanning the gap. Germline V lookup: CDR1 MDHEN, CDR2 SYDVKM. CDR3 region: CASSFRSAGLTEAFF. CDR3 in DNA: TGTGCCAGCAGTTTTAGGTCGGCGGGCCTCACTGAAGCTTTCTTT.

This clonotype turned up a few times. V is TRBV4-1 and J is TRBJ2-5; 12 nucleotides align to TRBD2. The CDR3 extends over 20 amino acids. CDR1 is MGHRA and CDR2 is YSYEKL in the germline V gene. V trimming: 4 bases; J trimming: 3 bases; junction bases outside the gene matches: 18. CDR3 in DNA: TGCGCCAGCAGCCGCGACCACGGGACTAGCGGGTCCGTTGAAAAAGAGACCCAGTACTTC. Its protein product is CASSRDHGTSGSVEKETQYF.

DNA for the CDR3: TGCGCCAGCAGCTTCCGGCCTGGGGATGAAGCTTTCTTT. Translating it yields CASSFRPGDEAFF. J is TRBJ1-1 and V is TRBV5-1; D unresolved. The V gene's germline CDR1 is SGHRS and CDR2 YFSETQ. The CDR3 consists of 13 residues. The V and J ends lost 2 bases and 7 bases respectively, with 12 bases between them.

The chain has TRBV20-1 and TRBJ2-7; D is undetermined. The V gene lost 0 bases and the J gene lost 6 bases, with 12 bases spanning the gap. There are 13 residues in the CDR3. Germline V gives CDR1 DFQATT, CDR2 SNEGSKA (reference sequence). Here the CDR3 DNA reads TGCAGTGCTAGAGATCTGGTAGTTCCCGAGCAGTACGTC. This translates into CSARDLVVPEQYV.

Details on this clonotype: One end of the junction is discordant with germline, which a read error may explain. The chain has TRBV10-3 and TRBJ2-5, with 8 bases matching TRBD2. Looked up from germline, CDR1 is ENHRY and CDR2 is SYGVKD. The CDR3 contains 16 residues. This chain's CDR3 is CAVSETGRGAQETQYF. The CDR3 DNA sequence: TGTGCCGTCAGTGAAACAGGGCGGGGGGCCCAAGAGACCCAGTACTTC.

This clonotype was observed at least ten times. The chain joins TRBV12-3 or TRBV12-4 to TRBJ2-7, with 14 bases identical to TRBD2. The CDR3 length is 16 residues. The ends lost 5 bases at V and 1 base at J; junction bases unmatched: 4. CDR3 sequence: CASSPGLAGGSYEQYF. Here the CDR3 DNA reads TGTGCCAGCAGTCCCGGACTAGCGGGAGGTTCCTACGAGCAGTACTTC.

The chain uses TRBV7-9 and TRBJ2-2; D uncertain. The V and J ends lost 5 bases and 5 bases respectively, with 15 bases between them. Germline V CDR1 and CDR2: SEHNR, FQNEAQ (reference sequence). This CDR3 contains 15 residues. The CDR3 loop reads CASSARPPGTGELFF. CDR3 DNA: TGTGCCAGCAGCGCCCGGCCCCCGGGTACCGGGGAGCTGTTTTTT.